This TCR beta chain was captured in a study of blood T cell repertoires in COVID-19. Produced via immunoSEQ multiplex PCR; TCRdb's table is partial and in-frame only. This sample yields hundreds of thousands of clones, of which 80% to 90% are seen a single time; about 1.1% belongs to the top ten. With 3 bases clipped from V and 4 bases from J, the junction kept 2 bases outside the gene matches. Germline-derived CDR1 and CDR2 are MNHEY and SMNVEV (reference sequence). The CDR3 has 13 residues. V gene TRBV27 combines with J gene TRBJ1-2, with 7 bases that match TRBD1. Sequencing used PBMCs or T cells enriched from blood (not recorded which). This clonotype was obtained from a man younger than 45 who had recovered from COVID-19. DNA for the CDR3: TGTGCCAGCAGTTTGTACAGGGGCTATGGCTACACCTTC. Amino acids: CASSLYRGYGYTF.